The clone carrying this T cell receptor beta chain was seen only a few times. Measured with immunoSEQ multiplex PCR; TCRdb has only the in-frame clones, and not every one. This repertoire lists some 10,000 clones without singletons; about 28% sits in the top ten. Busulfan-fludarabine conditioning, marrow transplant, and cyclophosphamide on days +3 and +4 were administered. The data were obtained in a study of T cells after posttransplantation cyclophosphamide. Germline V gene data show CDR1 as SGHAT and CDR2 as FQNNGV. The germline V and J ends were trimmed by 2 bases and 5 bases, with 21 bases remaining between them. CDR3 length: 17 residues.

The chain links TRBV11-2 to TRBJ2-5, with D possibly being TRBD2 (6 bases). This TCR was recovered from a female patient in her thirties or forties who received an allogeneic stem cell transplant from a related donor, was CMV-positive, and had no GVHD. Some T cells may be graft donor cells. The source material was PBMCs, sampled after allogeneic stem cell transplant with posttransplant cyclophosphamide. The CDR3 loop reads CASSLRAGLNPEETQYF. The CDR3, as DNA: TGTGCCAGCAGCTTACGGGCGGGGCTTAACCCGGAGGAGACCCAGTACTTC.